This T cell receptor beta chain came from a study of cytomegalovirus exposure and HLA in healthy donors. Study as a whole: Researchers found that more than 70% of over 350 genotyped donors fell within the Caucasian-associated ancestry cluster. Findings of the study overall: Some public TCRs appeared in many individuals, while most sequences were rare. Rates of TCR association differed by HLA locus in a later analysis, with DRB1 highest and HLA-C lowest.

The donors (healthy individuals) were bone marrow donors. PCR was performed using 60 Vbeta and 13 Jbeta primers. Using immunoSEQ multiplex PCR, the repertoire was profiled, and TCRdb retains in-frame clones only, with some absent. The table records 90,000 to 150,000 clones, 70% to 90% of them present only once. CDR3 length equals 14 residues. The trim removed 1 base at V and 7 bases at J, leaving 6 bases unmatched. The germline CDR1 and CDR2 sequences are MNHNS and SASEGT. A word on this clone: Its antigen is undetermined.

This receptor was identified in a man between 35 and 55 years old in good health and CMV-seronegative. The rearrangement joins TRBV6-1 to TRBJ2-5, with 7 bases that match TRBD1. The material sequenced was PBMCs. CDR3: CASSEVVPGGTQYF. The CDR3 bases are TGTGCCAGCAGTGAAGTAGTACCAGGGGGGACCCAGTACTTC.